Each of the 27 T cell receptor beta chains below was sequenced from the same sample in a study of T cells in Graves' hyperthyroidism and ophthalmopathy. Researchers amplified the TCR beta CDR3 regions from RNA transcripts. The HTBI primer set was used in a first-round RT-PCR of the TCR CDR3. TCRdb recomputed calls from the multiplex PCR reads with MiXCR, one row per CDR3 protein. The sample includes hundreds of thousands of distinct CDR3 sequences, over 12% of them seen just once. The sample was blood. The receptors derive from a man between 18 and 29 years old with Graves' ophthalmopathy.

This clonotype was found many times. The genes are TRBV10-2 and TRBJ1-1; D gene ambiguous. Trimming removed 2 bases from V and 10 bases from J, with 8 bases in between. CDR3 length: 11 amino acids. Looked up from germline, CDR1 is WSHSY and CDR2 is SAAADI. CDR3 region: CASSEGSRAFF. CDR3 coding DNA: TGCGCCAGCAGTGAGGGTAGCCGAGCTTTCTTT.

This clonotype was counted at least ten times. J is TRBJ1-5 and V is TRBV6-1; 9 bases map to TRBD1. Germline CDR1 MNHNS, CDR2 SASEGT. With 5 bases clipped from V and 6 bases from J, the junction kept 11 bases outside the gene matches. This CDR3 is 16 amino acids long. CDR3 sequence reads: CASSPLPGQGLQPQHF. CDR3 nucleotides: TGTGCCAGCAGTCCTCTTCCGGGACAGGGTCTTCAGCCCCAGCATTTT.

This clonotype was seen ten or more times. This chain links TRBV18 with TRBJ2-7; the D is unclear. Trimming pared 3 bases from V and 2 bases from J, leaving 5 bases between. The germline CDR1 and CDR2 sequences are KGHSH and LQKENI. The CDR3 totals 12 residues. CDR3 loop: CASSPPTYEQYF. For the CDR3, the DNA is TGTGCCAGCTCACCCCCGACCTACGAGCAGTACTTC.

V and J are TRBV14 and TRBJ2-3; D is uncertain. V was pared by 1 base and J by 1 base, with 15 bases between. CDR3 length: 17 amino acids. The germline CDR1 and CDR2 sequences are SGHDN and FVKESK. The CDR3 loop reads CASSQVDNPLGTDTQYF. CDR3 nucleotides: TGTGCCAGCAGCCAAGTTGACAATCCCCTGGGCACAGATACGCAGTATTTT.

This clonotype was observed many times. The rearrangement uses TRBV6-6 and TRBJ2-1, with TRBD1 matching 7 bases. There are 15 residues in the CDR3. The germline V gene has CDR1 MNHNY and CDR2 SVGAGI (reference sequence). The V segment lost 2 bases and the J segment 4 bases; nucleotides outside the gene matches: 5. CDR3 sequence reads: CASSYPGTEYNEQFF. CDR3 bases: TGTGCCAGCAGTTACCCCGGGACAGAGTACAATGAGCAGTTCTTC.

This clonotype showed up many times. V usage is TRBV2 and J usage is TRBJ1-1; 7 nucleotides match TRBD1. V was pared by 5 bases and J by 9 bases, with 9 bases of the junction left unmatched. CDR1 and CDR2 (germline): SNHLY, FYNNEI. The CDR3 is 13 amino acids. CDR3 bases: TGTGCCAGCAGTCCTCGGGACAGCAAGAAAGCTTTCTTT. Residues: CASSPRDSKKAFF.

This clonotype was found a few times. The V call is TRBV4-1, the J call TRBJ1-4; D is unclear. CDR3 length equals 14 residues. Germline lookup yields CDR1 MGHRA and CDR2 YSYEKL. V was cut by 4 bases and J by 8 bases, with 14 bases left in between. In nucleotides, the CDR3 is TGCGCCAGCAGCCTTTACGCGGGATGGGAAAAACTGTTTTTT. This encodes CASSLYAGWEKLFF.

This clonotype showed up many times. The V and J genes are TRBV20-1 and TRBJ2-5, with a possible D match to TRBD1 (6 bases). Germline V gene lookup returns CDR1 DFQATT and CDR2 SNEGSKA (reference sequence). This CDR3 is built from 14 residues. The ends were cut back, 4 bases at V and 4 bases at J, with 16 bases in the middle. CDR3 bases: TGCAGTGCTATCCCCGGGACAAAAATAGAGACCCAGTACTTC. It is translated as CSAIPGTKIETQYF.

This clonotype was observed many times. V usage is TRBV12-3 or TRBV12-4 and J usage is TRBJ2-5; possibly TRBD1 for D (6 bases). Trimming removed 1 base from V and 5 bases from J, with 14 bases in between. The CDR3 extends over 15 amino acids. Written as DNA, the CDR3 is TGTGCCAGCAGTTTAGGATTAACAGGGATGGAGACCCAGTACTTC. Translated, it gives CASSLGLTGMETQYF.

This clonotype showed up many times. V is TRBV5-1 and J is TRBJ1-1; D ambiguous. V was clipped by 0 bases and J by 5 bases, with 11 bases between them. This CDR3 contains 14 residues. The germline gives CDR1 SGHRS, CDR2 YFSETQ. CDR3 region: CASSLDMVSTEAFF. The CDR3 DNA reads as TGCGCCAGCAGCTTGGATATGGTTTCGACTGAAGCTTTCTTT.

The CDR3: CASTKGQETYEQYF. As DNA, the CDR3 is TGTGCCAGCACCAAAGGACAGGAAACCTACGAGCAGTACTTC. The chain recombines TRBV11-2 with TRBJ2-7, with 7 bases fitting TRBD1. CDR1 is SGHAT and CDR2 is FQNNGV in the germline V gene. Trimming removed 7 bases from V and 2 bases from J; junction bases left unmatched: 8. The CDR3 extends over 14 amino acids.

The V and J genes are TRBV9 and TRBJ2-3, with a weak D call TRBD2 (6 bases). The length of the CDR3 is 16 residues. The germline V gene has CDR1 SGDLS and CDR2 YYNGEE. Trimming cost V 0 bases and J 2 bases, with 13 bases left between them. The CDR3 protein is CASSVGPAGPTDTQYF. Here the CDR3 DNA reads TGTGCCAGCAGCGTAGGTCCCGCGGGGCCCACAGATACGCAGTATTTT.

The table lists this clonotype with many counts. The V and J genes are TRBV6-1 and TRBJ2-7; TRBD2 matches at 11 bases. Germline assignment: CDR1 MNHNS and CDR2 SASEGT. The J segment lost 0 bases and the V segment lost 6 bases, leaving 7 bases of the junction unmatched. The CDR3 length is 16 residues. The CDR3 region is CASSGTSGWSSYEQYF. The DNA of the CDR3 is TGTGCCAGCAGCGGGACTAGCGGATGGAGCTCCTACGAGCAGTACTTC.

This clonotype was counted a few times. The J gene is TRBJ2-7, the V gene TRBV19; 7 nucleotides align to TRBD2. The V and J ends lost 3 bases and 4 bases, in that order; junction bases with no gene match: 9. Germline CDR1 reads LNHDA; CDR2 reads SQIVND (reference sequence). This CDR3 spans 15 amino acids. For the CDR3, the DNA is TGTGCCAGTAGTATGTCGGCGGGAGTTGTGTACGAGCAGTACTTC. Protein: CASSMSAGVVYEQYF.

This clonotype was detected many times. The chain carries TRBV6-2 or TRBV6-3 and TRBJ1-5; D not resolved. The CDR3 has 16 residues. Germline V gene sequence: CDR1 MNHEY, CDR2 SVGEGT. Trimming pared 0 bases from V and 5 bases from J, leaving 14 bases between. The CDR3 DNA reads as TGTGCCAGCAGTTACTCCTTTAGGGCCGGGGATCAGCCCCAGCATTTT. Translated, it gives CASSYSFRAGDQPQHF.

The table lists this clonotype with many counts. The chain combines TRBV30 with TRBJ2-3; no clear D. Trimming removed 0 bases at V and 0 bases at J, with 7 bases between. The CDR3 loop spans 14 amino acids. Germline V gives CDR1 GTSNPN, CDR2 SVGIG (reference sequence). The CDR3 is CAWSVHISTDTQYF. The CDR3 nucleotides read TGTGCCTGGAGTGTACATATTAGCACAGATACGCAGTATTTT.

This clonotype has more than one count but fewer than ten. V is TRBV24-1 and J is TRBJ2-1; no clear D gene. V lost 4 bases, J lost 8 bases, and 11 bases lay in between. The CDR3 spans 13 residues. Per germline, CDR1 KGHDR and CDR2 SFDVKD. As DNA, the CDR3 is TGTGCCACCAGTGAGGCCTGGGCGGATGAGCAGTTCTTC. Translating gives CATSEAWADEQFF.

This clonotype appeared many times. The rearrangement links TRBV27 to TRBJ2-7; tentative D call: TRBD2 (5 bases). V lost 2 bases, J lost 7 bases, and 18 bases lay in between. The CDR3 is made up of 15 amino acids. Germline lookup yields CDR1 MNHEY and CDR2 SMNVEV (reference sequence). CDR3 in amino acids: CASSLVGGGVGEQYF. The CDR3 DNA reads as TGTGCCAGCAGTTTAGTAGGCGGAGGAGTGGGAGAGCAGTACTTC.

This clonotype came up many times. This chain links TRBV7-9 with TRBJ2-5; TRBD1 aligns across 7 bases. V was pared by 5 bases and J by 4 bases, with 7 bases of the junction left unmatched. Germline-derived CDR1 and CDR2 are SEHNR and FQNEAQ (reference sequence). The CDR3 consists of 14 residues. The CDR3 sequence: CASSTPDRVETQYF. The CDR3 bases are TGTGCCAGCAGCACCCCAGACAGGGTAGAGACCCAGTACTTC.

This clonotype has ten or more counts. The chain is built from TRBV29-1 and TRBJ2-3; D is perhaps TRBD1 (6 bases). Germline CDR1 is SQVTM and CDR2 is ANQGSEA. The V and J ends lost 6 bases and 7 bases respectively, with 17 bases between them. The CDR3 sequence is 13 residues long. CDR3 sequence (DNA): TGCAGCGTCGCAGGAGACAGGTTCAATACGCAGTATTTT. Encoded protein: CSVAGDRFNTQYF.

This clonotype was seen repeatedly, ten times or more. The V gene is TRBV20-1, the J gene TRBJ1-5; D uncertain. The V gene lost 3 bases and the J gene lost 1 base, with 7 bases spanning the gap. Germline V gives CDR1 DFQATT, CDR2 SNEGSKA (reference sequence). The length of the CDR3 is 13 residues. The CDR3 sequence: CSASLDSNQPQHF. CDR3 nucleotide sequence: TGCAGTGCTAGCTTGGACAGCAATCAGCCCCAGCATTTT.

In its sample, this clonotype was seen many times. The chain combines TRBV12-3 or TRBV12-4 with TRBJ1-1; TRBD1 might be the D (6 bases). The CDR3 contains 17 residues. Trimming removed 3 bases from V and 0 bases from J, with 17 bases in between. This chain's CDR3 is CASSFLRGQGMNTEAFF. The DNA for the CDR3 is TGTGCCAGCAGTTTCCTAAGAGGGCAGGGGATGAACACTGAAGCTTTCTTT.

J is TRBJ2-7 and V is TRBV27; no reliable D call. Trimming removed 5 bases at V and 1 base at J, with 12 bases between. CDR1 is MNHEY and CDR2 is SMNVEV in the germline V gene (reference sequence). This CDR3 is built from 14 residues. This CDR3 reads CASSPSWGSYEQYF. The CDR3 region has the DNA TGTGCCAGCAGTCCCTCGTGGGGATCCTACGAGCAGTACTTC.

The sample holds many counts of this clonotype. This chain uses TRBV9 with TRBJ2-7, with D perhaps matching TRBD2 (6 bases). Germline V gives CDR1 SGDLS, CDR2 YYNGEE. CDR3 length: 15 residues. Trimming removed 0 bases from V and 1 base from J, with 11 bases in between. CDR3 in DNA: TGTGCCAGCAGCGTAGCCGCGGGGCCGTCCTACGAGCAGTACTTC. As protein: CASSVAAGPSYEQYF.

This clonotype was seen ten or more times. The rearrangement uses TRBV12-3 or TRBV12-4 and TRBJ1-4, with D perhaps TRBD1 (6 bases). V was shortened by 6 bases and J by 5 bases, with 13 bases between the two germline ends. The length of the CDR3 is 14 residues. The CDR3 region has the DNA TGTGCCAGCAGGCGGGACAACAGCAATGAAAAACTGTTTTTT. Translating it yields CASRRDNSNEKLFF.

A few counts support this clonotype. The gene calls are TRBV5-1 and TRBJ1-5, with 8 bases fitting TRBD1. V lost 4 bases and J lost 5; bases outside the gene matches: 5. The CDR3 is 14 amino acids. Germline V gives CDR1 SGHRS, CDR2 YFSETQ. CDR3 sequence: CASSPGQADQPQHF. The DNA for the CDR3 is TGCGCCAGCAGCCCGGGACAGGCCGATCAGCCCCAGCATTTT. Combining the CDR3 with reference TRBV5-1 and TRBJ1-5 gives the whole variable domain KAGVTQTPRYLIKTRGQQVTLSCSPISGHRSVSWYQQTPGQGLQFLFEYFSETQRNKGNFPGRFSGRQFSNSRSEMNVSTLELGDSALYLCASSPGQADQPQHFGDGTRLSIL.

This clonotype was detected ten times or more. This chain joins TRBV7-9 and TRBJ1-1; 7 bases fit TRBD1. This CDR3 comprises 12 residues. V was pared by 5 bases and J by 6 bases, with 3 bases of the junction left unmatched. Germline-derived CDR1 and CDR2 are SEHNR and FQNEAQ (reference sequence). The CDR3 nucleotides are TGTGCCAGCAGCGGACAGGTAGCTGAAGCTTTCTTT. Translating it yields CASSGQVAEAFF.